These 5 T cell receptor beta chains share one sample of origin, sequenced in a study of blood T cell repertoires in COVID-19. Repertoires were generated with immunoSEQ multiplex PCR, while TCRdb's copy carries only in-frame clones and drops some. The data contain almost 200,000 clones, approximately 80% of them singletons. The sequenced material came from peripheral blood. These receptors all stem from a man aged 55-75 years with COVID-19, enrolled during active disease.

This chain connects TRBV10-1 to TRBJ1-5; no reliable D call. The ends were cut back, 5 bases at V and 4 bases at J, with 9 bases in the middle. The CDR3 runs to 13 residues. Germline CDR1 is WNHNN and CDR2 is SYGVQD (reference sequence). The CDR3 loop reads CASSPTGNQPQHF. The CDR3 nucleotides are TGCGCCAGCAGTCCTACCGGGAATCAGCCCCAGCATTTT.

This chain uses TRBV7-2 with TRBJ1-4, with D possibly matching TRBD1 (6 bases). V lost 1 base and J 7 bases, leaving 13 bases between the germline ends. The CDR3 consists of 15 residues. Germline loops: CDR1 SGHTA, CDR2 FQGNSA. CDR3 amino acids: CASSLVLGAGEKLFF. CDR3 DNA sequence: TGTGCCAGCAGCTTAGTGTTGGGGGCTGGTGAAAAACTGTTTTTT.

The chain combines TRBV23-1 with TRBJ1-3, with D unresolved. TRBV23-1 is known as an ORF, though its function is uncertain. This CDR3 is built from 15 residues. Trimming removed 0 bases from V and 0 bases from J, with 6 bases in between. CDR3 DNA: TGCGCCAGCAGTCAATCGACACTCTCTGGAAACACCATATATTTT. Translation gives CASSQSTLSGNTIYF.

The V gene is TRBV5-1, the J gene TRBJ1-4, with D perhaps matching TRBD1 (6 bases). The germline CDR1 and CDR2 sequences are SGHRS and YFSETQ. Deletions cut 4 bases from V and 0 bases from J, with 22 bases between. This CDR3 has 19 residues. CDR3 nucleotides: TGCGCCAGCAGCGCTAAGGACAGCGTTTCGATGTCAACTAATGAAAAACTGTTTTTT. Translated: CASSAKDSVSMSTNEKLFF.

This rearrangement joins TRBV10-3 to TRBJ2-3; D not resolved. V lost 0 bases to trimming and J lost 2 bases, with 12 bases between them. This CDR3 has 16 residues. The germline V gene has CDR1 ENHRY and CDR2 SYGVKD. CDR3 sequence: CAISESWALVTDTQYF. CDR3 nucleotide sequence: TGTGCCATCAGTGAGTCTTGGGCTCTCGTCACAGATACGCAGTATTTT.